This TCR beta chain was obtained from a study of tissue T cells after allogeneic stem cell transplantation. Whole-study context: Of the grafts for graft-versus-host disease patients, four were unmodified and three CD34-selected. General study points: Anatomically similar tissues had similar TCR repertoires within each patient.

To note about this clone: As yet, its antigen is unknown.

The table came from immunoSEQ multiplex PCR; TCRdb's copy has only in-frame clones and leaves some out. The repertoire has 450 to 650 clones, approximately 70% of them found once; the top ten carry more than 20%. Germline V gene lookup returns CDR1 MNHEY and CDR2 SMNVEV (reference sequence). V gave up 2 bases and J gave up 4 bases; unmatched junction bases: 0. CDR3 size: 13 residues. The rearrangement links TRBV27 to TRBJ2-7; 9 bases agree with TRBD1. The TCR was taken from a female patient between 40 and 69 years old with steroid-refractory graft-versus-host disease after an allogeneic stem cell transplant. These T cells may partly come from the graft donor. Sequencing was performed on stomach tissue, taken at autopsy. The CDR3 loop reads CASSLDRGYEQYF. The CDR3 DNA reads TGTGCCAGCAGTTTAGACAGGGGGTACGAGCAGTACTTC.